The rows below give T cell receptor beta chains drawn from one sample of a study of identical twins. Using its own MiXCR run on the 5' RACE reads, TCRdb lists one record per CDR3 protein. Of 100,000 to 110,000 distinct CDR3 sequences in the sample, 5.9% are singletons; the top ten hold more than 10%. Sequencing used memory T cells sorted from blood. These receptor sequences come from a woman in her forties or fifties in good health. Each CDR3 is given without its conserved first and last residue. Each record gives: V gene, J gene, CDR3 protein.

TRBV27	TRBJ2-1	ASSFVGSSYNEQF
TRBV4-2	TRBJ2-7	ASSQGWEQY
TRBV30	TRBJ1-1	AWASGTRETEAF
TRBV10-2	TRBJ2-2	ASSESAPQELF
TRBV12-3/TRBV12-4	TRBJ2-3	ASSLPGQGSYTQY
TRBV7-7	TRBJ2-1	ASSLVQRGEQF
TRBV28	TRBJ2-1	ASSLASGRVNYNEQF
TRBV14	TRBJ1-2	ASSQVPELRYGYT
TRBV20-1	TRBJ2-1	SARWGYPRNEQF
TRBV25-1	TRBJ1-2	ASSEYGGGGGYT
TRBV2	TRBJ2-3	ASKGAATDTQY
TRBV7-9	TRBJ1-1	ASSRGQGGDTEAF
TRBV3-1	TRBJ2-2	ASSQDGLTTGELF
TRBV30	TRBJ2-2	AWSNYFWTSANTGELF
TRBV24-1	TRBJ2-1	ATRSTGSYNEQF
TRBV3-1	TRBJ1-4	ASSQVTAGTNEKLF
TRBV7-2	TRBJ1-2	ASSPRPGDGYT
TRBV9	TRBJ1-4	ASSVGAGAGATNEKLF
TRBV11-2	TRBJ2-3	ASSLGLVAGVDTQY
TRBV3-1	TRBJ1-6	ASNNRGPSPLH
TRBV7-2	TRBJ2-7	ASSLVAGENEQY
TRBV5-1	TRBJ1-1	ASGGQPNTEAF
TRBV20-1	TRBJ1-4	SAQAARDEKLF
TRBV11-3	TRBJ2-5	ASKRRDFSGEETQY
TRBV20-1	TRBJ1-1	SARQGLIEAF
TRBV7-6	TRBJ2-1	ASSLDPGRGYNEQF
TRBV16	TRBJ2-7	ASSQLPLQGNNYEQY
TRBV20-1	TRBJ2-1	SASPTSGDYNEQF
TRBV7-3	TRBJ2-1	ASSLDRGPHEQF
TRBV19	TRBJ2-3	ASMVANTDTQY
TRBV5-1	TRBJ2-3	ASSPMMTGKLRGTQY
TRBV6-5	TRBJ1-4	ASSFKNTGRGREKLF
TRBV29-1	TRBJ2-3	SVENRQTSGSLDTQY
TRBV5-1	TRBJ2-1	ASTMGGSDNEQF
TRBV19	TRBJ1-4	ASNSGASDEKLF
TRBV3-1	TRBJ1-2	ASSQVGTYGYT
TRBV5-4	TRBJ1-2	ASSLEGSYYGYT
TRBV2	TRBJ1-1	ASSLTQGPEAF
TRBV7-2	TRBJ2-3	ASSKIGTSGRTDTQY
TRBV4-1	TRBJ1-1	ASSQNRLNTEAF
TRBV15	TRBJ1-2	ATSRANTGYT
TRBV7-9	TRBJ2-1	ASSLTSGGDEQF
TRBV11-1	TRBJ2-3	ASSPGTGDTDTQY
TRBV19	TRBJ1-2	ASSSGNYGYT
TRBV5-1	TRBJ1-6	ASSLRSRNDSPLH
TRBV29-1	TRBJ1-1	SVGIAEAF
TRBV3-1	TRBJ1-1	ASSHSAQGRNTEAF
TRBV9	TRBJ2-3	ASSFRGAGGSDTQY
TRBV20-1	TRBJ2-1	SATRQGVSNEQF
TRBV4-2	TRBJ1-2	ASSQDGGAGYGYT